These 6 T cell receptor beta chains were all obtained from the same sample, sequenced in a study of cytomegalovirus exposure and HLA in healthy donors. The PCR contained 60 Vbeta and 13 Jbeta primers. Libraries were prepared by immunoSEQ multiplex PCR; TCRdb keeps only in-frame clonotypes and omits some of them. The profile covers roughly 180,000 clones, with more than 70% appearing a single time and about 8% taken by the ten largest. What was sequenced was PBMCs. Receptors originate from a woman aged 40 to 50 in good health and CMV-seropositive.

This chain uses TRBV27 with TRBJ1-1, with 7 bases fitting TRBD1. Trimming at V came to 5 bases and at J to 11 bases, leaving 14 bases not matched to a gene. This CDR3 region has 14 residues. Germline V gene lookup returns CDR1 MNHEY and CDR2 SMNVEV (reference sequence). The CDR3 sequence: CASSPGTVLLGAFF. In DNA, the CDR3 is TGTGCCAGCAGTCCCGGGACAGTCTTGCTCGGCGCTTTCTTT.

The rearrangement joins TRBV21-1 to TRBJ2-6; TRBD1 is taken as the D call from the table, unchecked against the DNA. TRBV21-1 is marked as a pseudogene. There are 16 residues in the CDR3. In nucleotides, the CDR3 is TGTGCCAGCAGGGGACAGTCGATCTCTGGGGCCAACGTCCTGACTTTC. Translation gives CASRGQSISGANVLTF.

The gene calls are TRBV5-6 and TRBJ1-2; maybe TRBD1 (6 bases). Germline assignment: CDR1 SGHDT and CDR2 YYEEEE. The ends were cut back, 4 bases at V and 8 bases at J, with 15 bases in the middle. The CDR3 runs 13 residues. DNA for the CDR3: TGTGCCAGCAGCCGAAGACAGGTTAGGGGCTACACCTTC. This translates into CASSRRQVRGYTF.

The CDR3 nucleotides are TGTGCCAGCAGCGCCACTACAGGGGGCTGGGGCTACACCTTC. As protein: CASSATTGGWGYTF. V is TRBV9 and J is TRBJ1-2, with TRBD1 matching 9 bases. This CDR3 is built from 14 residues. Losses at the gene ends were 3 bases for V and 8 bases for J; bases not matched to a gene: 8. Germline V lookup: CDR1 SGDLS, CDR2 YYNGEE.

The V and J genes are TRBV27 and TRBJ1-2, with a possible D match to TRBD1 (5 bases). CDR3 size: 14 residues. Deletions cut 6 bases from V and 8 bases from J, with 19 bases between. From germline, CDR1 is MNHEY and CDR2 SMNVEV (reference sequence). This CDR3 is CASSPRRGGGGYTF. In DNA, the CDR3 is TGTGCCAGCAGCCCACGTCGGGGGGGAGGAGGCTACACCTTC.

This clone was seen once. The genes are TRBV7-9 and TRBJ2-1; 7 bases are a match to TRBD2. J gave up 8 bases and V 7 bases, and 11 bases lay outside the gene matches. The CDR3 covers 14 residues. Germline assignment: CDR1 SEHNR and CDR2 FQNEAQ (reference sequence). This CDR3 is CASTTRGEFDEQFF. CDR3 nucleotide sequence: TGTGCCAGCACCACTCGGGGGGAATTCGATGAGCAGTTCTTC.